This record covers a single T cell receptor (beta chain). The antigen remains undetermined. The CDR3 length is 12 residues. Germline V gives CDR1 SGHKS, CDR2 YYEKEE (reference sequence). The entry originates in a study of T cell repertoires in aging, cancer and after chemotherapy. Findings and caveats of the study: Across the chemotherapy interval, each cancer cohort showed higher median generation probability, suggesting thymic rebound. In healthy donors, age-related TCR diversity loss mainly reflected lost richness. Untreated cancer patients had significantly lower blood TCR diversity than age-matched healthy donors.

A mixed TRB-A/B primer pool amplified rearranged TRB by multiplex touch-down PCR. MiXCR was run by TCRdb on the multiplex PCR reads, yielding one entry per CDR3 protein. Among 1,500 to 2,000 distinct CDR3 sequences listed, approximately 30% were seen once. TCR beta rearrangements were amplified from peripheral blood genomic DNA. This chain connects TRBV5-5 to TRBJ2-2; unclear D gene. The TCR was taken from a human donor with a solid tumor. The sample taken for sequencing was blood. CDR3 DNA sequence: TGTGTTAGCAGCGTTGACACCGGGGAGCTGTTTTTT. It yields the protein CVSSVDTGELFF. Complete variable domain (other parts from reference TRBV5-5 and TRBJ2-2): DAGVTQSPTHLIKTRGQQVTLRCSPISGHKSVSWYQQVLGQGPQFIFQYYEKEERGRGNFPDRFSARQFPNYSSELNVNALLLGDSALYLCVSSVDTGELFFGEGSRLTVL.